The 30 T cell receptor beta chains given below trace back to one sample, sequenced in a study of naive and memory T cell subsets. Amplification of ligated cDNA took four PCR rounds with SP2 and nested alpha and beta constant primers. TCRdb passed the 5' RACE reads through MiXCR, listing each CDR3 protein once. The table has tens of thousands of distinct CDR3 sequences, around 7.3% seen once; the top ten hold roughly 9.8%. A UMI-containing oligonucleotide was joined by 3' ligation to the TCR cDNA template. The receptors were gathered from a female donor in good health.

Many counts were recorded for this clonotype. The DNA of the CDR3 is TGCAGCGTTGAGAATGGCTACACCTTC. It is translated as CSVENGYTF. The rearrangement joins TRBV29-1 to TRBJ1-2; the D is unclear. Germline assignment: CDR1 SQVTM and CDR2 ANQGSEA. The CDR3 runs to 9 residues. Trimming pared 3 bases from V and 6 bases from J, leaving 2 bases between.

This clonotype was observed many times. The V call is TRBV7-3, the J call TRBJ1-3; 9 nucleotides line up with TRBD1. The V gene end was trimmed by 2 bases and the J gene end by 3 bases; junction bases not matched to a gene: 14. This CDR3 comprises 19 residues. The germline gives CDR1 SGHTA, CDR2 FQGTGA. As DNA, the CDR3 is TGTGCCAGCAGCTTAGGATCGTGGGGACAGGGCGACTTTGGAAACACCATATATTTT. Its translation: CASSLGSWGQGDFGNTIYF.

This clonotype was recorded many times. The chain links TRBV7-6 to TRBJ1-3; D uncertain. The germline CDR1 and CDR2 sequences are SGHVS and FNYEAQ. The CDR3 contains 18 residues. V was cut by 6 bases and J by 2 bases, with 23 bases left in between. As DNA, the CDR3 is TGTGCCAGCAGTTTGACCCCCGGCTGGGAACGAGCTGGAAACACCATATATTTT. It translates to CASSLTPGWERAGNTIYF.

In its sample, this clonotype was seen many times. The V call is TRBV6-5, the J call TRBJ1-3, with 10 bases matching TRBD1. Germline V gene data show CDR1 as MNHEY and CDR2 as SVGAGI. J gave up 7 bases and V 6 bases, and 6 bases lay outside the gene matches. CDR3 size: 14 residues. CDR3 nucleotide sequence: TGTGCCAGCAGCCCGGGACAGGGGTGGAACACCATATATTTT. Amino acids: CASSPGQGWNTIYF.

This clonotype showed up just a few times. The chain links TRBV18 to TRBJ1-1, with D unresolved. Germline V gene sequence: CDR1 KGHSH, CDR2 LQKENI. The CDR3 covers 17 residues. V lost 1 base, J lost 5 bases, and 20 bases lay in between. The CDR3: CASSPRVWSKNNTEAFF. DNA for the CDR3: TGTGCCAGCTCACCACGAGTTTGGTCCAAAAATAATACTGAAGCTTTCTTT.

This clonotype was counted many times. The gene calls are TRBV6-2 or TRBV6-3 and TRBJ1-1, with 8 bases that match TRBD1. Germline V CDR1 and CDR2: MNHEY, SVGEGT. V trimming: 6 bases; J trimming: 5 bases; junction bases outside the gene matches: 5. The CDR3 length is 13 residues. In DNA, the CDR3 is TGTGCCAGCAGGCAGACAGGGGAGACTGAAGCTTTCTTT. This encodes CASRQTGETEAFF.

The rearrangement uses TRBV6-5 and TRBJ1-6; D is ambiguous. Germline CDR1 is MNHEY and CDR2 is SVGAGI. The V and J ends lost 8 bases and 7 bases respectively, with 9 bases between them. This CDR3 has 12 amino acids. The CDR3 sequence: CASRARNSPLHF. The CDR3 region has the DNA TGTGCCAGCCGCGCGCGGAATTCACCCCTCCACTTT.

The CDR3 nucleotides are TGCGCCAGCAGCCAAGATCTGGCAGAGAACACTGAAGCTTTCTTT. This gives the protein CASSQDLAENTEAFF. The chain has TRBV4-3 and TRBJ1-1; D gene unclear. Trimming pared 0 bases from V and 1 base from J, leaving 9 bases between. The CDR3 runs to 15 residues. Germline CDR1 reads LGHNA; CDR2 reads YSLEER.

This clonotype was observed many times. This rearrangement joins TRBV5-1 to TRBJ1-3; tentatively, D is TRBD1 (6 bases). Germline CDR1 SGHRS, CDR2 YFSETQ. V was cut by 2 bases and J by 0 bases, with 9 bases left in between. CDR3 length: 15 amino acids. CDR3 DNA sequence: TGCGCCAGCAGCTTTACAGGGATCTCTGGAAACACCATATATTTT. It specifies CASSFTGISGNTIYF. Together with reference TRBV5-1 and TRBJ1-3, the CDR3 gives the full variable domain: KAGVTQTPRYLIKTRGQQVTLSCSPISGHRSVSWYQQTPGQGLQFLFEYFSETQRNKGNFPGRFSGRQFSNSRSEMNVSTLELGDSALYLCASSFTGISGNTIYFGEGSWLTVV.

This clonotype appeared many times. The chain carries TRBV29-1 and TRBJ2-7; D gene unclear. V lost 4 bases and J lost 4, with 11 bases in between. The CDR3 extends over 12 amino acids. The germline gives CDR1 SQVTM, CDR2 ANQGSEA. In nucleotides, the CDR3 is TGCAGCGTTGGGGCAGGCCTATACGAGCAGTACTTC. It encodes CSVGAGLYEQYF.

In this sample, this clonotype turned up a few times. The chain couples TRBV3-1 to TRBJ2-3, with D possibly TRBD1 on 5 matching bases. This CDR3 is built from 15 residues. CDR1 is LGHDT, CDR2 YNNKEL, per germline (reference sequence). The V end lost 1 base, the J end lost 5 bases, and 13 bases lay between the germline ends. CDR3 sequence reads: CASSQGQIHRDTQYF. The CDR3 DNA reads as TGTGCCAGCAGCCAAGGACAGATCCACAGAGATACGCAGTATTTT.

This clonotype was observed a few times. V and J are TRBV6-2 or TRBV6-3 and TRBJ2-3; D remains unclear. The CDR3 has 14 residues. Germline CDR1 MNHEY, CDR2 SVGEGT. The V gene lost 11 bases and the J gene lost 0 bases, with 15 bases spanning the gap. Here the CDR3 reads CASDQAASTDTQYF. CDR3 bases: TGTGCCTCCGACCAAGCCGCTAGCACAGATACGCAGTATTTT.

This clonotype was seen ten or more times. The rearrangement joins TRBV7-9 to TRBJ1-1; D uncertain. The CDR3 runs to 11 residues. The germline V and J ends were trimmed by 9 bases and 4 bases, with 9 bases remaining between them. Germline V gives CDR1 SEHNR, CDR2 FQNEAQ (reference sequence). The CDR3 loop reads CASQMATEAFF. The CDR3 bases are TGTGCCAGTCAAATGGCCACTGAAGCTTTCTTT.

This clonotype was counted many times. The chain combines TRBV5-1 with TRBJ1-6; no clear D. The CDR3 runs 13 residues. Germline-derived CDR1 and CDR2 are SGHRS and YFSETQ. V was shortened by 4 bases and J by 9 bases, with 11 bases between the two germline ends. The CDR3 loop is CASSIDPTSPLHF. The CDR3 DNA is TGCGCCAGCAGCATCGACCCGACTTCACCCCTCCACTTT.

This clonotype was seen many times. This chain uses TRBV6-6 with TRBJ2-5, with D hard to call. CDR1 and CDR2 (germline): MNHNY, SVGAGI (reference sequence). This CDR3 is 14 amino acids long. V was pared by 6 bases and J by 3 bases, with 14 bases between. CDR3 residues: CASSSVGREETQYF. For the CDR3, the DNA is TGTGCCAGCAGCTCCGTAGGTAGAGAAGAGACCCAGTACTTC.

The table lists this clonotype with many counts. The chain couples TRBV25-1 to TRBJ1-5; D unresolved. The ends were cut back, 2 bases at V and 7 bases at J, with 12 bases in the middle. This CDR3 comprises 14 residues. Germline loops: CDR1 MGHDK, CDR2 SYGVNS. The CDR3 sequence: CASSETGSVQPQHF. CDR3 coding DNA: TGTGCCAGCAGTGAAACGGGCAGCGTCCAGCCCCAGCATTTT. The complete variable domain, with remaining parts taken from reference TRBV25-1 and TRBJ1-5, reads EADIYQTPRYLVIGTGKKITLECSQTMGHDKMYWYQQDPGMELHLIHYSYGVNSTEKGDLSSESTVSRIRTEHFPLTLESARPSHTSQYLCASSETGSVQPQHFGDGTRLSIL.

Points on this clonotype: Germline and junction disagree at one end, which may indicate a read error. The chain recombines TRBV9 with TRBJ2-1; weak D call: TRBD2 (5 bases). This CDR3 is 15 amino acids long. CDR1 and CDR2 from the germline V gene are SGDLS and YYNGEE. The CDR3 protein is CASSVSGSSNNEQFF. CDR3 nucleotides: TGTGCCAGCAGCGTTTCGGGAAGCTCCAACAATGAGCAGTTCTTC.

This clonotype showed up many times. This chain uses TRBV5-5 with TRBJ1-3; D not resolved. Germline V gives CDR1 SGHKS, CDR2 YYEKEE (reference sequence). The V end was cut by 0 bases, the J end by 4 bases, with 14 bases between. CDR3 size: 16 residues. The chain's CDR3 is CASSLAQSTQGNTIYF. The DNA of the CDR3 is TGTGCCAGCAGCTTGGCCCAGTCCACACAGGGAAACACCATATATTTT.

This clonotype has only a few counts. This chain uses TRBV19 with TRBJ2-1; no reliable D call. Trimming shortened V by 5 bases and J by 2 bases, and 16 bases separated the two germline ends. The length of the CDR3 is 16 residues. Per germline, CDR1 LNHDA and CDR2 SQIVND (reference sequence). DNA for the CDR3: TGTGCCAGTAGTCCCAACAAGGTCCAGGCCTACAATGAGCAGTTCTTC. Translated, it gives CASSPNKVQAYNEQFF. The full variable domain, rest sourced from reference TRBV19 and TRBJ2-1, is DGGITQSPKYLFRKEGQNVTLSCEQNLNHDAMYWYRQDPGQGLRLIYYSQIVNDFQKGDIAEGYSVSREKKESFPLTVTSAQKNPTAFYLCASSPNKVQAYNEQFFGPGTRLTVL.

This clonotype occurred a few times. The V call is TRBV5-1, the J call TRBJ2-3, with D unclear. Trimming took off 4 bases at V and 5 bases at J, with 8 bases between the two ends. This CDR3 contains 12 residues. CDR1 and CDR2 from the germline V gene are SGHRS and YFSETQ. CDR3 in amino acids: CASSPYGDTQYF. CDR3 in DNA: TGCGCCAGCAGCCCCTACGGAGATACGCAGTATTTT.

This clonotype was found many times. The rearrangement uses TRBV3-1 and TRBJ1-5; D is possibly TRBD1 (6 bases). The germline V gene encodes CDR1 LGHDT and CDR2 YNNKEL (reference sequence). Between the trimmed V and J ends, which lost 1 base and 6 bases, there was a span of 16 bases. This CDR3 comprises 16 residues. The CDR3 DNA reads TGTGCCAGCAGCCAAGGGTTGCAGGGGCGCCCTCAGCCCCAGCATTTT. This encodes CASSQGLQGRPQPQHF.

There are a few counts of this clonotype. The rearrangement uses TRBV9 and TRBJ2-7; 8 bases fit TRBD1. The V and J ends lost 0 bases and 0 bases, in that order; junction bases with no gene match: 2. The CDR3 is 15 residues long. The germline V gene encodes CDR1 SGDLS and CDR2 YYNGEE. The CDR3 nucleotides read TGTGCCAGCAGCGTAGGGACAGGGACCTCCTACGAGCAGTACTTC. Protein: CASSVGTGTSYEQYF. Drawing the rest from reference TRBV9 and TRBJ2-7, the complete variable domain is DSGVTQTPKHLITATGQRVTLRCSPRSGDLSVYWYQQSLDQGLQFLIQYYNGEERAKGNILERFSAQQFPDLHSELNLSSLELGDSALYFCASSVGTGTSYEQYFGPGTRLTVT.

This clonotype was found many times. The V gene is TRBV4-2, the J gene TRBJ2-1; perhaps TRBD2 as D (7 bases). V lost 1 base, J lost 13 bases, and 14 bases lay in between. CDR3 length equals 13 residues. CDR1 is LGHNA and CDR2 is YNFKEQ in the germline V gene. The CDR3 protein is CASSQGTRGHQFF. DNA for the CDR3: TGTGCCAGCAGCCAAGGCACGCGGGGGCACCAGTTCTTC.

This clonotype has ten or more counts. The V gene is TRBV6-5, the J gene TRBJ1-1, with D hard to call. The CDR3 sequence is 13 residues long. Germline V gene data show CDR1 as MNHEY and CDR2 as SVGAGI. Trimming shortened V by 5 bases and J by 1 base, and 8 bases separated the two germline ends. The CDR3 sequence is CASSRSSNTEAFF. As DNA, the CDR3 is TGTGCCAGCAGTCGTAGTTCGAACACTGAAGCTTTCTTT.

The CDR3 here is CASSLGGETEAFF. The CDR3 bases are TGTGCCAGCAGCTTAGGAGGTGAAACTGAAGCTTTCTTT. The chain employs TRBV7-9 and TRBJ1-1; no reliable D call. The V end was cut by 1 base, the J end by 5 bases, with 8 bases between. Germline CDR1 and CDR2: SEHNR and FQNEAQ (reference sequence). This CDR3 is 13 amino acids long.

The chain combines TRBV30 with TRBJ1-5; TRBD1 might be the D (5 bases). CDR3 length: 13 amino acids. V lost 3 bases, J lost 9 bases, and 15 bases lay in between. Germline V gene data show CDR1 as GTSNPN and CDR2 as SVGIG (reference sequence). CDR3 loop: CAWRAQAHGPQHF. The CDR3 nucleotides read TGTGCCTGGAGAGCACAGGCCCACGGGCCCCAGCATTTT.

This clonotype was counted a few times. This chain joins TRBV6-1 and TRBJ2-2; maybe TRBD1 (6 bases). CDR1 and CDR2 from the germline V gene are MNHNS and SASEGT. V was cut by 5 bases and J by 6 bases, with 16 bases left in between. The CDR3 is 15 residues long. This chain's CDR3 is CASSRSGTQAGELFF. In nucleotides, the CDR3 is TGTGCCAGCAGTCGTTCCGGGACACAGGCCGGGGAGCTGTTTTTT.

This clonotype was found a few times. This chain uses TRBV15 with TRBJ2-5; no clear D. The CDR3 totals 15 residues. Germline V gene data show CDR1 as LNHNV and CDR2 as YYDKDF (reference sequence). Trimming cost V 1 base and J 2 bases, with 11 bases left between them. The CDR3 region has the DNA TGTGCCACCAGCAGAGGCCCAATGGGGCAAGAGACCCAGTACTTC. It translates to CATSRGPMGQETQYF.

In its sample, this clonotype was seen many times. The V gene is TRBV7-9, the J gene TRBJ1-2; D possibly corresponds to TRBD1 (5 bases). V lost 5 bases to trimming and J lost 4 bases, with 17 bases between them. CDR1 SEHNR and CDR2 FQNEAQ come from the germline V gene (reference sequence). This CDR3 has 15 amino acids. CDR3: CASSPWDRQAYGYTF. DNA of the CDR3: TGTGCCAGCAGCCCATGGGACCGACAAGCCTATGGCTACACCTTC.

The gene calls are TRBV2 and TRBJ2-2; D unresolved. The CDR3 runs 15 residues. CDR1 and CDR2 (germline): SNHLY, FYNNEI. The CDR3 reads CATLDHQAFTGELFF. CDR3 sequence (DNA): TGTGCTACCCTCGACCACCAAGCTTTCACCGGGGAGCTGTTTTTT.